The 24 T cell receptor beta chains below were found in one sample sequenced in a study of T-cell memory formation after mild COVID-19. TCRdb analysed the 5' RACE reads with MiXCR anew, one entry per CDR3 protein. Among approximately 350,000 distinct CDR3 sequences listed, 28% were seen once. Sequencing was done on a sample of PBMCs or a T cell subset sorted from them (not recorded which). All receptors come from an adult woman who had mild COVID-19 (a few samples of this study predate the infection). Cell type and time point are not known.

The chain links TRBV5-1 to TRBJ2-2; 9 nucleotides align to TRBD1. V lost 4 bases and J lost 2; bases outside the gene matches: 3. Germline values: CDR1 SGHRS, CDR2 YFSETQ. The CDR3 spans 15 residues. CDR3 sequence: CASSVTGGNTGELFF. The DNA of the CDR3 is TGCGCCAGCAGCGTGACAGGGGGAAACACCGGGGAGCTGTTTTTT. The full variable domain, its missing parts supplied by reference TRBV5-1 and TRBJ2-2, is KAGVTQTPRYLIKTRGQQVTLSCSPISGHRSVSWYQQTPGQGLQFLFEYFSETQRNKGNFPGRFSGRQFSNSRSEMNVSTLELGDSALYLCASSVTGGNTGELFFGEGSRLTVL.

This clonotype occurred a few times. The V call is TRBV7-2, the J call TRBJ2-2; 12 nucleotides line up with TRBD2. In germline, CDR1 is SGHTA, CDR2 FQGNSA. The CDR3 covers 18 residues. J gave up 5 bases and V 4 bases, and 11 bases lay outside the gene matches. CDR3 region: CASSSRLAGAGWTGELFF. CDR3 DNA: TGTGCCAGCAGCTCCCGACTAGCGGGGGCCGGGTGGACCGGGGAGCTGTTTTTT.

The rearrangement links TRBV5-5 to TRBJ2-5; D is perhaps TRBD1 or TRBD2 (6 bases each). Trimming shortened V by 4 bases and J by 5 bases, and 15 bases separated the two germline ends. Germline V gene lookup returns CDR1 SGHKS and CDR2 YYEKEE (reference sequence). The CDR3 contains 14 residues. The CDR3: CASSPLTGAETQYF. In nucleotides, the CDR3 is TGTGCCAGCAGCCCCCTTACGGGGGCGGAGACCCAGTACTTC.

This chain links TRBV10-3 with TRBJ1-1; D remains ambiguous. The germline V and J ends were trimmed by 8 bases and 1 base, with 11 bases remaining between them. The CDR3 length is 13 residues. CDR1 ENHRY and CDR2 SYGVKD come from the germline V gene. This chain's CDR3 is CAIGTEPNTEAFF. For the CDR3, the DNA is TGTGCCATCGGAACAGAACCGAACACTGAAGCTTTCTTT.

This chain connects TRBV12-3 or TRBV12-4 to TRBJ1-2; D possibly corresponds to TRBD1 (5 bases). With 5 bases removed from V and 4 bases from J, the gap between germline ends came to 26 bases. This CDR3 is 18 amino acids long. CDR3 in DNA: TGTGCCAGCAGTCCCTCGGGGGGGTCAACGCCAACTTTCTATGGCTACACCTTC. Residues: CASSPSGGSTPTFYGYTF.

The chain joins TRBV20-1 to TRBJ2-1; 15 bases align to TRBD2. Germline trimming cut 1 base from V and 7 bases from J; bases unmatched to any gene: 5. CDR1 and CDR2 from the germline V gene are DFQATT and SNEGSKA (reference sequence). This CDR3 spans 16 amino acids. CDR3 in amino acids: CSARGGTSGGSNEQFF. DNA of the CDR3: TGCAGTGCTAGAGGAGGGACTAGCGGGGGGTCGAATGAGCAGTTCTTC.

The genes are TRBV6-2 or TRBV6-3 and TRBJ2-5; 10 bases match TRBD2. Germline V gives CDR1 MNHEY, CDR2 SVGEGT. The junction had 10 bases not matched to a gene; V was cut back by 6 bases and J by 3 bases. The CDR3 runs to 16 residues. CDR3 coding DNA: TGTGCCAGCAGAACGAACGTGGGACTAGCGAAAGAGACCCAGTACTTC. Protein: CASRTNVGLAKETQYF.

This CDR3 is CASSFGTSDYEQYF. The CDR3 coding sequence is TGTGCCAGCAGCTTCGGGACTAGCGACTACGAGCAGTACTTC. The rearrangement links TRBV7-9 to TRBJ2-7; 10 nucleotides match TRBD2. J was trimmed by 3 bases and V by 3 bases; bases with no gene match: 2. Germline V gene data show CDR1 as SEHNR and CDR2 as FQNEAQ (reference sequence). This CDR3 is 14 amino acids long.

The chain carries TRBV7-2 and TRBJ2-3, with D perhaps matching TRBD2 (6 bases). V was pared by 2 bases and J by 2 bases, with 11 bases between. This CDR3 comprises 15 residues. Germline values: CDR1 SGHTA, CDR2 FQGNSA. The CDR3 sequence: CASSLRRGVTDTQYF. The CDR3 DNA is TGTGCCAGCAGCTTACGACGCGGGGTCACAGATACGCAGTATTTT.

Here the CDR3 reads CASASSDRGFEQYF. DNA of the CDR3: TGTGCCAGCGCAAGCTCAGACAGGGGGTTCGAGCAGTACTTC. The gene calls are TRBV18 and TRBJ2-7; 9 bases map to TRBD1. From germline, CDR1 is KGHSH and CDR2 LQKENI. This CDR3 contains 14 residues. Losses at the gene ends were 8 bases for V and 6 bases for J; bases not matched to a gene: 11.

CDR3 DNA: TGTGCCACCAGTGAGTATCCCGGGCCATACTCCTACGAGCAGTACTTC. Amino acids: CATSEYPGPYSYEQYF. The rearrangement uses TRBV24-1 and TRBJ2-7; no clear D gene. Germline V gene sequence: CDR1 KGHDR, CDR2 SFDVKD. V was cut by 4 bases and J by 0 bases, with 15 bases left in between. The CDR3 has 16 residues.

This clonotype came up once. V and J are TRBV10-3 and TRBJ2-7, with TRBD1 identical over 8 bases. The CDR3 sequence is 15 residues long. Germline CDR1 reads ENHRY; CDR2 reads SYGVKD. V trimming: 6 bases; J trimming: 4 bases; junction bases outside the gene matches: 11. The CDR3 coding sequence is TGTGCCATCAGACGTACCGGGACAGGAGAATACGAGCAGTACTTC. It translates to CAIRRTGTGEYEQYF.

This clonotype came up a few times. The chain links TRBV5-5 to TRBJ1-2, with 7 bases lining up with TRBD1. The CDR3 has 14 amino acids. The V gene's germline CDR1 is SGHKS and CDR2 YYEKEE (reference sequence). V dropped 0 bases and J dropped 8; count of bases not matched to a gene: 7. The CDR3 region is CASSLEQTGYGYTF. Here the CDR3 DNA reads TGTGCCAGCAGCTTGGAGCAGACAGGGTACGGCTACACCTTC. Full variable domain (missing parts from reference TRBV5-5 and TRBJ1-2): DAGVTQSPTHLIKTRGQQVTLRCSPISGHKSVSWYQQVLGQGPQFIFQYYEKEERGRGNFPDRFSARQFPNYSSELNVNALLLGDSALYLCASSLEQTGYGYTFGSGTRLTVV.

This rearrangement joins TRBV15 to TRBJ2-7, with 7 positions matching TRBD1. CDR3 length equals 13 residues. V shed 4 bases and J 3 bases; nucleotides not matched to a gene: 3. Germline values: CDR1 LNHNV, CDR2 YYDKDF (reference sequence). CDR3 nucleotide sequence: TGTGCCACCAGCAACCGGGACAGCTACGAGCAGTACTTC. Amino acids: CATSNRDSYEQYF.

CDR3 amino acids: CASSINRASYGYTF. CDR3 coding DNA: TGCGCCAGCAGCATAAACAGGGCGAGCTATGGCTACACCTTC. The V and J genes are TRBV5-1 and TRBJ1-2; D might be TRBD1 (6 bases). V was clipped by 4 bases and J by 4 bases, with 14 bases between them. In germline, CDR1 is SGHRS, CDR2 YFSETQ. There are 14 residues in the CDR3.

The gene calls are TRBV5-1 and TRBJ1-1, with D possibly matching TRBD1 (6 bases). CDR3 length equals 14 residues. Trimming pared 6 bases from V and 0 bases from J, leaving 12 bases between. Germline V CDR1 and CDR2: SGHRS, YFSETQ. CDR3 coding DNA: TGCGCCAGCAAGCAGGGGCCCATGAACACTGAAGCTTTCTTT. This encodes CASKQGPMNTEAFF.

This clonotype was found once. The CDR3 nucleotides are TGCAGTGCTAGGAGCACGGACAATGAGCAGTTCTTC. This translates into CSARSTDNEQFF. The rearrangement uses TRBV20-1 and TRBJ2-1; D unclear. Germline CDR1 reads DFQATT; CDR2 reads SNEGSKA (reference sequence). This CDR3 comprises 12 residues. Trimming took 3 bases from V and 5 from J, leaving 8 bases between them.

This clonotype was counted at least ten times. The CDR3 nucleotides are TGTGCCAGCAGCTATACTACAGGGGGAACTGGAAACACCATATATTTT. Residues: CASSYTTGGTGNTIYF. V gene TRBV7-8 combines with J gene TRBJ1-3, with 8 bases lining up with TRBD1. Losses at the gene ends were 4 bases for V and 2 bases for J; bases not matched to a gene: 7. The germline gives CDR1 SGHVS, CDR2 FQNEAQ. CDR3 length: 16 residues.

In this sample, this clonotype turned up a few times. The V gene is TRBV6-2 or TRBV6-3, the J gene TRBJ2-5; 11 nucleotides agree with TRBD1. Looked up from germline, CDR1 is MNHEY and CDR2 is SVGEGT. The CDR3 is made up of 16 amino acids. With V trimmed by 6 bases and J by 5 bases, 11 bases remained unmatched. The CDR3 sequence is CASRPGTGGASETQYF. The CDR3 nucleotides read TGTGCCAGCAGACCAGGGACAGGGGGAGCCTCTGAGACCCAGTACTTC.

J is TRBJ2-3 and V is TRBV29-1; no reliable D call. V was trimmed by 5 bases and J by 4 bases, leaving 16 bases between them. Per the germline V gene, CDR1 is SQVTM and CDR2 is ANQGSEA. CDR3 size: 14 residues. In nucleotides, the CDR3 is TGCAGCGTTACACCTCCGGATATACCAGATACGCAGTATTTT. This gives the protein CSVTPPDIPDTQYF.

The V gene is TRBV20-1, the J gene TRBJ2-7, with 12 nucleotides matching TRBD2. The CDR3 extends over 16 amino acids. With V trimmed by 5 bases and J by 0 bases, 8 bases remained unmatched. CDR1 and CDR2 from the germline V gene are DFQATT and SNEGSKA (reference sequence). The CDR3: CSALWTSGVSSYEQYF. DNA for the CDR3: TGCAGTGCTCTCTGGACTAGCGGGGTGAGCTCCTACGAGCAGTACTTC.

J is TRBJ1-1 and V is TRBV30, with 7 bases that match TRBD1. The V and J ends lost 4 bases and 1 base, in that order; junction bases with no gene match: 15. CDR3 length: 17 residues. Germline V CDR1 and CDR2: GTSNPN, SVGIG (reference sequence). The CDR3 reads CAWTSKGLGQKNTEAFF. The DNA for the CDR3 is TGTGCCTGGACTTCCAAGGGGTTGGGACAGAAGAACACTGAAGCTTTCTTT. Drawing the rest from reference TRBV30 and TRBJ1-1, the complete variable domain is SQTIHQWPATLVQPVGSPLSLECTVEGTSNPNLYWYRQAAGRGLQLLFYSVGIGQISSEVPQNLSASRPQDRQFILSSKKLLLSDSGFYLCAWTSKGLGQKNTEAFFGQGTRLTVV.

The V gene is TRBV12-3 or TRBV12-4, the J gene TRBJ1-6; D is ambiguous. Trimming pared 5 bases from V and 7 bases from J, leaving 9 bases between. The CDR3 spans 13 residues. In DNA form, the CDR3 reads TGTGCCAGCAGTCTCAGAGAGAATTCACCCCTCCACTTT. Translated, it gives CASSLRENSPLHF.

The chain combines TRBV18 with TRBJ1-4; 8 bases fit TRBD1. The CDR3 spans 14 residues. Germline CDR1 reads KGHSH; CDR2 reads LQKENI. V lost 3 bases and J lost 12; bases outside the gene matches: 9. CDR3 amino acids: CASSPPGQVRELFF. The CDR3 DNA is TGTGCCAGCTCACCCCCGGGACAGGTTCGTGAACTGTTTTTT.